The entry that follows covers one T cell receptor (beta chain) sequence. Germline V gene sequence: CDR1 LNHDA, CDR2 SQIVND (reference sequence). Germline trimming cut 9 bases from V and 0 bases from J; bases unmatched to any gene: 18. The CDR3 runs 19 residues. Authors' processing steps: How many nucleated cells were present was estimated from reference gene primer amplification. Measured with immunoSEQ multiplex PCR; TCRdb has only the in-frame clones, and not every one. The V and J calls and the clone size are those of that table, but D and trimming were determined from the DNA. The sample lists roughly 500,000 clones, 80% to 90% seen once, with 3% to 3.5% in the top ten. This record belongs to a study of blood T cell repertoires in COVID-19. Study overall: Both acute and convalescent COVID-19 samples were obtained from the United States, Italy and Spain. The analysed material was cDNA or gDNA that came from T cells, B-cell-depleted T cells, or PBMCs.

The receptor was derived from a human donor in a cohort sampled during active COVID-19. The sample taken for sequencing was peripheral blood. The chain carries TRBV19 and TRBJ2-1; 9 bases map to TRBD2. CDR3 residues: CASRTSEAGSHFSYNEQFF. DNA for the CDR3: TGTGCCAGCAGGACTAGCGAGGCCGGATCGCACTTCTCCTACAATGAGCAGTTCTTC.